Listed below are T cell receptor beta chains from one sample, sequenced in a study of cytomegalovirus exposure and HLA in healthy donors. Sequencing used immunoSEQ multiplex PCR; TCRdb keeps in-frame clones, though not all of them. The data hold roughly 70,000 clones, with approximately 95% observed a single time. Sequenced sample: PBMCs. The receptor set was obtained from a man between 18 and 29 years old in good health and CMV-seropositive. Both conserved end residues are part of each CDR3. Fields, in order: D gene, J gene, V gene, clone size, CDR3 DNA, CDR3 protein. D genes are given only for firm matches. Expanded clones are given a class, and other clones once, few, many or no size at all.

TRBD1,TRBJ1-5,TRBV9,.,TGTGCCAGCAGCGCAGGGGGCGGCAATCAGCCCCAGCATTTT,CASSAGGGNQPQHF
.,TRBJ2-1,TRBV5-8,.,TGTGCCAGCAGCTTGGGTCGGAGCTCCTACAATGAGCAGTTCTTC,CASSLGRSSYNEQFF
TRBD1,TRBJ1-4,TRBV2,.,TGTGCCAGCAGAAAGGGACAGGGGAATGAAAAACTGTTTTTT,CASRKGQGNEKLFF
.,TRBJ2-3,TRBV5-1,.,TGCGCCAGCAGCGTACGGGTAGCCCCAGATACGCAGTATTTT,CASSVRVAPDTQYF
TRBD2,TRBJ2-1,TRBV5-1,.,TGCGCCAGCAGCTTGGAGGCTAGCGGGTTCGATGAGCAGTTCTTC,CASSLEASGFDEQFF
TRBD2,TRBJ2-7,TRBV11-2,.,TGTGCCAGCAGCTTAGGAGCGGGAAGCTCCTACGAGCAGTACTTC,CASSLGAGSSYEQYF
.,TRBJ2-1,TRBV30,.,TGTGCCTGGAAACGATGGGGGGAGTACGTCCACAATGAGCAGTTCTTC,CAWKRWGEYVHNEQFF
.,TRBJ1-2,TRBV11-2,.,TGTGCCAGCAGCTCCCCTTCAGGGCCCCCGATGGACTATGGCTACACCTTC,CASSSPSGPPMDYGYTF
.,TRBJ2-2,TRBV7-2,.,TGTGCCAGCAGCCGCGCGAGGGCGGGCGGGGAGCTGTTTTTT,CASSRARAGGELFF
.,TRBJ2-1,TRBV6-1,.,TGTGCCAGCAGTGACCCCCCAGGGGAAAGGAGGAATGAGCAGTTCTTC,CASSDPPGERRNEQFF
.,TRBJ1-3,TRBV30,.,TGTGCCTGGAGGCGCCGGGCTGGAAACACCATATATTTT,CAWRRRAGNTIYF
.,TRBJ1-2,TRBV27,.,TGTGCCAGCAGTTCAACAGTGAGAGCTAACTATGGCTACACCTTC,CASSSTVRANYGYTF
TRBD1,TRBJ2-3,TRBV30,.,TGTGCCTGGAGTCCGGGACAGTTGACAGATACGCAGTATTTT,CAWSPGQLTDTQYF
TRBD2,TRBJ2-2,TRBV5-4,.,TGTGCCAGCAGCTCACCGGGACTAGCTTGGACCGGGGAGCTGTTTTTT,CASSSPGLAWTGELFF
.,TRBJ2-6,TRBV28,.,TGTGCCAGCAGTCCATTAGTGGCTGGGGCCAACGTCCTGACTTTC,CASSPLVAGANVLTF
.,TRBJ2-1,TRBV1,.,TGCACCAGCAGCCAAGCTAAAAAGATAGACGAATCCAGGGGGCTGTCTCGGAATGAGCAGTTCTTC,CTSSQAKKIDESRGLSRNEQFF
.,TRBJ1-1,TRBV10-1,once,TGCGCCAGCAGTGAGAACCCTCGGGGGAACACTGAAGCTTTCTTT,CASSENPRGNTEAFF
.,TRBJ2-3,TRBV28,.,TGTGCCAGCAGTTTAGTCGAGTCAGATACGCAGTATTTT,CASSLVESDTQYF
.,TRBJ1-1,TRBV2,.,TGTGCCAGCATCGTACAGGCCCGAAACACTGAAGCTTTCTTT,CASIVQARNTEAFF
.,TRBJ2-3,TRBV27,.,TGTGCCAGCTCGAGTTTCAGGGGGGCCGCTGATGTGGATACGCAGTATTTT,CASSSFRGAADVDTQYF
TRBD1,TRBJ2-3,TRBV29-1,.,TGCAGCGTTGAAGCGACAGGACAGGGCCTCACAGATACGCAGTATTTT,CSVEATGQGLTDTQYF
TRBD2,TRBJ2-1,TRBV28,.,TGTGCCAGCAGTTCCCAGGGTAGCGGGAGACCGGGTGAGCAGTTCTTC,CASSSQGSGRPGEQFF
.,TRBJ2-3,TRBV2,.,TGTGCCAGCAGTGAGCCGACTCAGAGAGAACGCACAGATACGCAGTATTTT,CASSEPTQRERTDTQYF
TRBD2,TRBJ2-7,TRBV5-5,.,TGTGCCAGCAGATTCGGACTAGCTTTCCAGGTGCTTTACTTC,CASRFGLAFQVLYF
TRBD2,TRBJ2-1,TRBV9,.,TGTGCCAGCAGCGTAACCGGGAGGGGAACTCGTGAGCAGTTCTTC,CASSVTGRGTREQFF
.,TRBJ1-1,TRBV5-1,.,TGCGCCAGCAGCTTGAACCAGGGTCCGCCGAACACTGAAGCTTTCTTT,CASSLNQGPPNTEAFF
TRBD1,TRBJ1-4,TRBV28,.,TGTGCCAGCAGTTCACAGGGGGATAATGAAAAACTGTTTTTT,CASSSQGDNEKLFF
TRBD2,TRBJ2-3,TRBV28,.,TGTGCCAGCAGTCCAGCGGGAGGTACAGATACGCAGTATTTT,CASSPAGGTDTQYF
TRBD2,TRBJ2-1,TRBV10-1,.,TGCGCCAGCAGTGAGACGGCTAGCGGGAGTAATGAGCAGTTCTTC,CASSETASGSNEQFF
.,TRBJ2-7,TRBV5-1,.,TGCGCCAGCAGCTTGGGGCAGACAAGCTACGAGCAGTACTTC,CASSLGQTSYEQYF
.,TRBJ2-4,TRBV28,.,TGTGCCAGCAGTCCCCTAGAGCTCCGAGACATTCAGTACTTC,CASSPLELRDIQYF
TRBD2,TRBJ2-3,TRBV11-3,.,TGTGCCAGCAGCTTTCCTGCGTCCGGGGGGACAGATACGCAGTATTTT,CASSFPASGGTDTQYF
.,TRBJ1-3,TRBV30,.,TGTGCCTGGGGCCTACAGGGAATCGGAAACACCATATATTTT,CAWGLQGIGNTIYF
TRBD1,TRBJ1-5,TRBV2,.,TGTGCCAGCAGTGGAACAGGGGGAGGCAATCAGCCCCAGCATTTT,CASSGTGGGNQPQHF
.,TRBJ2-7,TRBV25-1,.,TGTGCCAGCACCCTAGGGGGGGACGAGCAGTACTTC,CASTLGGDEQYF
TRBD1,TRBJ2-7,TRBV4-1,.,TGCGCCAGCAGCCAAGGACAGGGGGCCTACGAGCAGTACTTC,CASSQGQGAYEQYF
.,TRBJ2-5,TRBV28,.,TGTGCCAGCAGTTTTGAGGGGACCCAGTACTTC,CASSFEGTQYF
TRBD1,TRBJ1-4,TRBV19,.,TGTGCCAGTAGAGGGGACAGGGGGCTTAGTGAAAAACTGTTTTTT,CASRGDRGLSEKLFF
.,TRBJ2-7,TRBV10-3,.,TGTGCCATCAGTGGTGAAACACAGGGACACGAGCAGTACTTC,CAISGETQGHEQYF
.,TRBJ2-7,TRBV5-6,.,TGTGCCAGCAGCTTGACAGGGACCTACGAGCAGTACTTC,CASSLTGTYEQYF
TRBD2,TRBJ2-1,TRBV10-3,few,TGTGCCATCATTGACGCGGGAGGGCGGAATGAGCAGTTCTTC,CAIIDAGGRNEQFF